A selection of T cell receptor beta chains follows, all from one sample in a study of shared clonotypes between healthy human individuals. Libraries were prepared by immunoSEQ multiplex PCR; TCRdb keeps only in-frame clonotypes and omits some of them. The sample holds about 610,000 clones, around 96% seen once. Sequencing input: naive CD8+ T cells sorted from blood. The receptor source for this set is a woman younger than 45 in good health. Each CDR3 is given with its conserved first and last residue. A D gene is named only where the DNA matches it firmly. Part of the rows lack a size; the others show once, few, many or a class for expanded clones.

D,J,V,size,length,CDR3,DNA
TRBD1,TRBJ1-5,TRBV10-2,NA,14,CASRETGGNQPQHF,TGCGCCAGCAGGGAGACAGGGGGCAATCAGCCCCAGCATTTT
NA,TRBJ2-2,TRBV5-1,once,17,CASSLRRPGVRTGELFF,TGCGCCAGCAGTTTGAGACGCCCGGGGGTAAGGACCGGGGAGCTGTTTTTT
NA,TRBJ2-1,TRBV19,NA,13,CASSITELDEQFF,TGTGCCAGTAGTATAACCGAGCTCGATGAGCAGTTCTTC
NA,TRBJ2-7,TRBV10-3,NA,16,CAISDFVGTAIYEQYF,TGTGCCATCAGTGACTTCGTTGGTACTGCCATCTACGAGCAGTACTTC
TRBD2,TRBJ2-6,TRBV14,NA,18,CASSQVASSGWGANVLTF,TGTGCCAGCAGCCAAGTCGCGTCTAGCGGGTGGGGGGCCAACGTCCTGACTTTC
NA,TRBJ2-7,TRBV19,NA,11,CASPRSYEQYF,TGTGCCAGCCCTAGGAGCTACGAGCAGTACTTC
NA,TRBJ2-5,TRBV7-7,NA,13,CASSLSSRETQYF,TGTGCCAGCAGCTTATCGTCGCGGGAGACCCAGTACTTC
TRBD1,TRBJ2-7,TRBV28,NA,14,CASGKTGESYEQYF,TGTGCCAGCGGAAAGACAGGGGAGTCCTACGAGCAGTACTTC
NA,TRBJ1-1,TRBV19,NA,14,CASTIQGGVTEAFF,TGTGCCAGTACCATACAGGGTGGTGTCACTGAAGCTTTCTTT
NA,TRBJ1-1,TRBV14,few,13,CASRDLGTTEAFF,TGTGCCAGCAGGGACCTAGGGACGACTGAAGCTTTCTTT
NA,TRBJ2-1,TRBV4-1,NA,15,CASSRQDRAEDEQFF,TGCGCCAGCAGCCGCCAAGATCGCGCCGAGGATGAGCAGTTCTTC
NA,TRBJ1-2,TRBV19,NA,13,CASRGQPVNGYTF,TGTGCCAGTAGAGGACAGCCCGTTAACGGCTACACCTTC
TRBD2,TRBJ2-1,TRBV9,NA,16,CASSDGRASGDNEQFF,TGTGCCAGCAGTGACGGGAGGGCCTCAGGCGACAATGAGCAGTTCTTC
TRBD1,TRBJ2-7,TRBV6-5,once,12,CASSLQGAEQYF,TGTGCCAGCAGTCTACAGGGGGCCGAGCAGTACTTC
NA,TRBJ1-4,TRBV28,NA,16,CASSLEPVIPNEKLFF,TGTGCCAGCAGTTTGGAACCGGTCATTCCTAATGAAAAACTGTTTTTT
NA,TRBJ1-3,TRBV2,NA,17,CASSEEAQVVSGNTIYF,TGTGCCAGCAGTGAGGAAGCGCAGGTTGTTTCTGGAAACACCATATATTTT
NA,TRBJ2-5,TRBV2,NA,15,CASSGRSGLLETQYF,TGTGCCAGCAGTGGGCGATCGGGTCTTTTGGAGACCCAGTACTTC
TRBD2,TRBJ2-2,TRBV7-2,NA,18,CASSLDILAGGGTGELFF,TGTGCCAGCAGCTTAGATATACTAGCGGGAGGGGGTACCGGGGAGCTGTTTTTT
NA,TRBJ1-1,TRBV5-6,NA,14,CASSLGGQGKEAFF,TGTGCCAGCAGCTTGGGGGGTCAGGGGAAGGAAGCTTTCTTT
NA,TRBJ2-1,TRBV7-9,NA,15,CASSPDPSPYNEQFF,TGTGCCAGCAGCCCAGACCCCTCCCCTTACAATGAGCAGTTCTTC
TRBD1,TRBJ2-1,TRBV5-1,NA,15,CASSPGQGTNNEQFF,TGCGCCAGCAGCCCCGGACAGGGAACAAACAATGAGCAGTTCTTC
NA,TRBJ2-7,TRBV7-9,once,13,CASRLDSIYEQYF,TGTGCCAGCAGACTCGACTCTATCTACGAGCAGTACTTC
TRBD2,TRBJ2-1,TRBV7-6,NA,15,CASVAGRSSYNEQFF,TGTGCCAGCGTAGCGGGGAGGAGCTCCTACAATGAGCAGTTCTTC
NA,TRBJ2-2,TRBV6-1,once,14,CASSDVDWAGELFF,TGTGCCAGCAGTGATGTTGATTGGGCCGGGGAGCTGTTTTTT
NA,TRBJ1-5,TRBV5-6,few,13,CASSLDRDQPQHF,TGTGCCAGCAGCTTGGACAGGGATCAGCCCCAGCATTTT
NA,TRBJ2-1,TRBV7-3,NA,13,CASSVLLASEQFF,TGTGCCAGCAGCGTCCTATTGGCGTCTGAGCAGTTCTTC